The TCR beta chain under discussion was sequenced for a study of T cell responses to AZD1222 COVID-19 vaccine (TCRdb year 2021). At the level of the whole study: AZD1222 recipients whose second dose came at about 4 weeks and those whose second dose came at about 12 weeks were combined into one group, since spike-specific TCR depth and breadth did not differ between the two schedules. TCR sequencing was performed for more than 230 trial participants, of whom 207 were given two doses of AZD1222 and roughly 25 were given two doses of MenACWY control vaccine. Trial participants were enrolled by age into subgroups of 18-55, 56-69 and 70-plus years, and around 150, 29 and 61 TCR-sequenced participants, respectively, were included in these subgroups.

The sample's time point label, decoded: baseline before first vaccination. Samples from vaccinated people were obtained from the UK trials COV001 and COV002, which included a single-blind randomized controlled phase 2/3 trial of AZD1222 (ChAdOx1 nCoV-19) in healthy adults. For TCRbeta chain sequencing, PBMC samples were collected from trial participants at day 0 and at day 28 after the second dose. The CDR3 regions of human TCRbeta chains were analyzed by immunosequencing. Regarding the original processing steps: TCRs in the repertoires were compared against a reference library of SARS-CoV-2-specific TCRs that had been generated with the MIRA antigen-specificity platform. Breadth meant the fraction of unique TCRs that were SARS-CoV-2-associated, whereas depth meant the fraction of total T cells that were SARS-CoV-2-associated. Each spike-specific TCR was assigned to its reactive spike region and to a CD4 or CD8 class using the MIRA data. Log10-transformed breadth and depth values were compared by one-way ANOVA with Sidak's multiple comparisons tests. Imported from immuneACCESS, the table was reduced by TCRdb to in-frame sequences with V and J called. These copies leave out some clones; in studies compared against another copy, an unresolved V gene accounts for under half, and the cause of the remainder is not known. The V and J calls and clone size come from that table; D and trimming were worked out from the DNA. The sample data list around 160,000 clones, and about 93% of these were observed just once. The ten largest make up around 5.2% of the sample.

Beyond this particular receptor, the publication reports: Most participants were white British and females outnumbered males, and the authors suggested that clonal diversity may have been underestimated. In the small 56-69-year group, the increase in depth fell short of significance, most likely because of low power. Reportedly, close to half of the unique spike-specific TCRs recognized epitopes lying outside the regions that are mutated in the B.1.351 and B.1.1.7 variants. Conclusions about previously exposed vaccinees are limited, since just a handful of AZD1222 recipients were seropositive for SARS-CoV-2 at baseline. Because no day 14 peak-response samples were available, the repertoires could be characterized only after the peak T cell response. A significant rise in spike-specific TCR breadth and depth was observed after two AZD1222 doses relative to day 0 and relative to MenACWY recipients. Vaccine-associated CD4 TCRs spanned the whole spike protein, with dominant responses in regions 160-218 and 743-854.

This clone is deemed medium-sized (0.01 to 0.1%). The clone's antigen remains unknown. No clone much larger than this one lies a single base away; base qualities are absent. CDR1 MNHEY and CDR2 SVGEGT were looked up in the germline V gene. The V end gives up 2 bases and the J end 3 bases, leaving 4 bases in the junction not matched to a gene. The CDR3 spans 15 residues, from the cysteine through the phenylalanine. Solely the CDR3 DNA is kept, with 45 bases framed from the first base. The sequence links TRBV6-2 or TRBV6-3 to TRBJ2-1, with 7 middle bases fitting TRBD2. The starting material was peripheral blood, obtained on day 0 of AZD1222 vaccination. This sequence was found in an adult in good health. For the CDR3, the sequence is CASSYLAEVYNEQFF. The nucleotides read TGTGCCAGCAGTTACCTAGCGGAAGTCTACAATGAGCAGTTCTTC.